This is a list of T cell receptor beta chains from one sample in a study of blood T cell repertoires in COVID-19. Libraries were prepared by immunoSEQ multiplex PCR; TCRdb keeps only in-frame clonotypes and omits some of them. The repertoire holds some 99,000 clones, with 75% to 90% as singletons. Material for sequencing was peripheral blood. These receptors were collected from a woman in her fifties or sixties with acute or convalescent COVID-19. Both conserved end residues are part of each CDR3. Each record gives: J gene, clone size, V gene, D gene, CDR3 protein, CDR3 DNA. D genes are given only for firm matches. The listing skips clone size in some rows; elsewhere it reads once, few, many or a size class.

TRBJ2-1 | - | TRBV11-2 | - | CASSLEFGLHWDEQFF | TGTGCCAGCAGCTTAGAGTTTGGACTCCATTGGGATGAGCAGTTCTTC
TRBJ1-1 | few | TRBV30 | - | CAWSHITSQIITEAFF | TGTGCCTGGAGTCATATAACGTCACAGATCATCACTGAAGCTTTCTTT
TRBJ1-2 | - | TRBV11-1 | - | CASSPTFTDTRYSYTF | TGTGCCAGCAGCCCTACTTTTACCGACACCCGCTATAGCTACACCTTC
TRBJ2-1 | - | TRBV11-2 | TRBD1 | CASKVGGQGFDEQFF | TGTGCCAGCAAGGTCGGCGGACAGGGGTTCGATGAGCAGTTCTTC
TRBJ1-3 | - | TRBV6-5 | TRBD1 | CASSWDRASGNTIYF | TGTGCCAGCAGTTGGGACAGGGCGAGTGGAAACACCATATATTTT
TRBJ2-7 | many | TRBV7-2 | TRBD1 | CASSRGQGTYEQYF | TGTGCCAGCAGCCGGGGACAGGGCACCTACGAGCAGTACTTC
TRBJ1-2 | few | TRBV4-2 | - | CASSTEVDWVGYTF | TGTGCCAGCAGCACGGAGGTTGACTGGGTCGGCTACACCTTC
TRBJ1-4 | few | TRBV2 | TRBD1 | CASNRDRWNEKLFF | TGTGCCAGCAATCGGGACAGGTGGAATGAAAAACTGTTTTTT
TRBJ1-3 | - | TRBV5-1 | TRBD1 | CASSFQGDSGNTIYF | TGCGCCAGCAGCTTCCAGGGGGACTCTGGAAACACCATATATTTT
TRBJ2-5 | once | TRBV28 | TRBD2 | CASSRASGGQETQYF | TGTGCCAGCAGTCGTGCCTCGGGGGGCCAAGAGACCCAGTACTTC
TRBJ1-2 | - | TRBV15 | - | CATSREGGVAYGYTF | TGTGCCACCAGCAGAGAGGGTGGAGTAGCTTATGGCTACACCTTC
TRBJ2-1 | - | TRBV6-6 | - | CASFAGLSHNEQFF | TGTGCCAGTTTCGCCGGTTTAAGCCACAATGAGCAGTTCTTC
TRBJ2-1 | - | TRBV7-3 | - | CASSLMAGARNEQFF | TGTGCCAGCAGCTTAATGGCGGGGGCAAGGAATGAGCAGTTCTTC
TRBJ1-2 | - | TRBV19 | - | CASTPQGGGYTF | TGTGCCAGTACCCCACAGGGCGGCGGCTACACCTTC
TRBJ2-1 | - | TRBV3-1/TRBV3-2 | TRBD2 | CASSPRLAGGNEQFF | TGTGCCAGCAGCCCCCGACTAGCGGGGGGAAATGAGCAGTTCTTC
TRBJ1-2 | - | TRBV2 | - | CASTPGAYGYTF | TGTGCCAGCACCCCTGGGGCCTATGGCTACACCTTC
TRBJ1-2 | - | TRBV5-4 | - | CASSLAGGGPYGYTF | TGTGCCAGCAGCTTGGCCGGCGGGGGGCCCTATGGCTACACCTTC
TRBJ2-3 | - | TRBV5-1 | - | CASQNLGASTDTQYF | TGCGCCAGCCAAAACTTGGGCGCAAGCACAGATACGCAGTATTTT
TRBJ1-1 | - | TRBV19 | TRBD1 | CASSIRGQNLMNTEAFF | TGTGCCAGTAGTATAAGGGGGCAAAATCTAATGAACACTGAAGCTTTCTTT
TRBJ1-2 | - | TRBV19 | TRBD1 | CASSNTGGPPNYGYTF | TGTGCCAGTAGTAATACAGGGGGGCCGCCTAACTATGGCTACACCTTC